The TCR beta chain described here comes from a study of blood T cell repertoires in COVID-19. The overall study: From T cells, B-cell-depleted T cells, or PBMCs came the material, which was cDNA or gDNA.

Clones were read by immunoSEQ multiplex PCR, and TCRdb kept only the in-frame ones, dropping some. The table lists about 260,000 clones, 85% to 90% of them singletons. Self-reported history from a screening survey and questionnaire set each donor's cohort. Exposed participants encountered a COVID-19 case during the 2 weeks preceding study entry. This CDR3 has 12 residues. The germline V and J ends were trimmed by 0 bases and 14 bases, with 13 bases remaining between them. Germline-derived CDR1 and CDR2 are MNHEY and SVGAGI. The receptor's source is a man in his fifties or sixties who had been exposed to COVID-19. The genes are TRBV6-5 and TRBJ1-2, with no clear D. Source material: PBMCs or T cells enriched from blood (not recorded which). The CDR3: CASSYSSEPLTF. The CDR3 region has the DNA TGTGCCAGCAGTTACTCGAGTGAACCTTTAACCTTC.